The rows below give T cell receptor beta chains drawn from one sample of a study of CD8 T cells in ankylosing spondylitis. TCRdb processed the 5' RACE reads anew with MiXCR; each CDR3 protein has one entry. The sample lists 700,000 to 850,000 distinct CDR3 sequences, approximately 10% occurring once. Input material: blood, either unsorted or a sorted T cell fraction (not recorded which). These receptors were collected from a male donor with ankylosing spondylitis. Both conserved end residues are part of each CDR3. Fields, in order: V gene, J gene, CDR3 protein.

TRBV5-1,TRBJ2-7,CASSLVPWNSYEQYF
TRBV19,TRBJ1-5,CASSMRTGGQPQHF
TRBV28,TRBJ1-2,CASSLDFQGDGYTF
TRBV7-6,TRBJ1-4,CASSLRGATNEKLFF
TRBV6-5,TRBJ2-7,CASSYYPGPYEQYF
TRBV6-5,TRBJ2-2,CASSYSSANTGELFF
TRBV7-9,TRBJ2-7,CASSLVSAGEQYF
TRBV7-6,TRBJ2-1,CASSLAGRGVEQFF
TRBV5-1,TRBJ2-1,CASTYDRISYNEQFF
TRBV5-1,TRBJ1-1,CASSLQGTTEAFF
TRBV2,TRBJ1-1,CASSVEGGDTEAFF
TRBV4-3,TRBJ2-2,CASSRIAGEGSTGELFF
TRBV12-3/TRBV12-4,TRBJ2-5,CASSPRLIYQVTQYF
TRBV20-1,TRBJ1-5,CSAARGGSNQPQHF
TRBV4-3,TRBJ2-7,CASSQDVRADVYSSYEQYF
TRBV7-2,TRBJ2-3,CASSRPGLYTDTQYF
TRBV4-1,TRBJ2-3,CASSQSGLAPDTQYF
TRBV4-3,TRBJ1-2,CASSQDVRTWGDYGYTF
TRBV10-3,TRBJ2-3,CAISGYGNTQYF
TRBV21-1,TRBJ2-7,CASSKESIGGQYF
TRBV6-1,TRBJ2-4,CASRGSMTKNIQYF
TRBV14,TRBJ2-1,CASSQLTSGSNEQFF
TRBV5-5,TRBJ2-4,CASSLGGSAKNIQYF
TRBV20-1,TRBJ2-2,CSASASGRALTGELFF
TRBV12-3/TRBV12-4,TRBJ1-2,CASSLSSPGGVDGYTF
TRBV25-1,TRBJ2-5,CASSVGHGLLQTQYF
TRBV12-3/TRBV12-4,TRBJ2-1,CASRLAGETNEQFF
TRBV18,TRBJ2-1,CASSPGGRTGIYNEQFF
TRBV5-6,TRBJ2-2,CATQFGHTGELFF
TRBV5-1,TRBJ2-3,CASSQQTGYGTDTQYF
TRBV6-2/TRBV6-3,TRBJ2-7,CASSLVSREGEQYF
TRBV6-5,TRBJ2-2,CASSYAPGHTGELFF
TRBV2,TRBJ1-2,CASSYDYGYTF
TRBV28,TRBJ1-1,CASHTPGRNFEAFF
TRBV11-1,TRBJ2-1,CASSYRRYRGPSYNEQFF
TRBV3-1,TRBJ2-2,CASSSLRMTGELFF
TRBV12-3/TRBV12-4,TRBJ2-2,CASSLWFTGELFF
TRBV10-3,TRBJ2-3,CATANPSDLSYGTQYF
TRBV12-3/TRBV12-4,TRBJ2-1,CASSTGTGNYNEQFF
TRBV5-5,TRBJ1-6,CASSSTLRGESPLHF
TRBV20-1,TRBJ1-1,CSARDPGPEAFF
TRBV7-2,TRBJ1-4,CASSLAFRAEKLFF
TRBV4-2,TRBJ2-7,CASSLTLGQSSYEQYF
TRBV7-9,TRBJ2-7,CASSLKGALRGVHEQYF
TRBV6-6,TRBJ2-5,CASSSLRETQYF
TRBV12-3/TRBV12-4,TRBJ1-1,CASSRQGGITEAFF
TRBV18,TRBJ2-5,CASSPVGKETQYF
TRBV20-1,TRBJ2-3,CSAIGGVLADTQYF